The 19 T cell receptor beta chains given below trace back to one sample, sequenced in a study of patients and donors after allogeneic stem cell transplantation. One entry per CDR3 protein results from TCRdb running MiXCR on the RT-PCR reads. The sample shows fewer than 250,000 distinct CDR3 sequences, less than 15% of them seen only once. Sample: blood, either unsorted or a sorted T cell fraction (not recorded which). All receptors derive from a human donor who was either an allogeneic HSCT recipient or a stem cell or donor lymphocyte infusion donor (not recorded which). It is not recorded whose cells these are; they may come from a transplant donor.

This clonotype was picked up a small number of times. This rearrangement joins TRBV6-1 to TRBJ2-5, with D tentatively TRBD1 or TRBD2 (5 bases each). The ends were cut back, 8 bases at V and 4 bases at J, with 11 bases in the middle. In germline, CDR1 is MNHNS, CDR2 SASEGT. This CDR3 is built from 12 residues. The CDR3 DNA follows: TGTGCCAGCGGGATGAGGGGAGAGACCCAGTACTTC. It yields the protein CASGMRGETQYF.

The chain carries TRBV5-1 and TRBJ1-2, with 8 bases lining up with TRBD1. In germline, CDR1 is SGHRS, CDR2 YFSETQ. The CDR3 length is 14 residues. The CDR3 nucleotides read TGCGTCTCGGGGACAGGCCCTCCTGATTATGGCTACACCTTC. Translating it yields CVSGTGPPDYGYTF. Combining the CDR3 with reference TRBV5-1 and TRBJ1-2 gives the whole variable domain KAGVTQTPRYLIKTRGQQVTLSCSPISGHRSVSWYQQTPGQGLQFLFEYFSETQRNKGNFPGRFSGRQFSNSRSEMNVSTLELGDSALYLCVSGTGPPDYGYTFGSGTRLTVV.

V and J are TRBV11-2 and TRBJ2-7; possibly TRBD2 for D (7 bases). Germline values: CDR1 SGHAT, CDR2 FQNNGV. Trimming removed 4 bases at V and 2 bases at J, with 15 bases between. The CDR3 extends over 15 amino acids. The CDR3 here is CASSWGGGGTYEQYF. In DNA, the CDR3 is TGTGCCAGCAGCTGGGGGGGCGGGGGAACCTACGAGCAGTACTTC.

This sequence joins TRBV20-1 and TRBJ2-1, with TRBD2 matching 8 bases. Trimming at V came to 4 bases and at J to 4 bases, leaving 6 bases not matched to a gene. Per the germline V gene, CDR1 is DFQATT and CDR2 is SNEGSKA (reference sequence). The CDR3 runs 14 residues. This CDR3 reads CSATLRGDYNEQFF. Here the CDR3 DNA reads TGCAGTGCTACCTTGCGGGGGGATTACAATGAGCAGTTCTTC.

At least ten counts were recorded for this clonotype. This chain uses TRBV20-1 with TRBJ1-5; D may be TRBD1 (6 bases). Germline values: CDR1 DFQATT, CDR2 SNEGSKA (reference sequence). The ends were cut back, 5 bases at V and 3 bases at J, with 14 bases in the middle. CDR3 length: 14 amino acids. CDR3 DNA: TGCAGTGCTGGATGGGGACAAGACAATCAGCCCCAGCATTTT. This sequence encodes CSAGWGQDNQPQHF.

This clonotype was counted ten times or more. The chain carries TRBV6-1 and TRBJ1-5, with 9 nucleotides matching TRBD1. The CDR3 totals 14 residues. After removal of 6 bases from V and 6 bases from J, the junction contained 6 bases not matched to a gene. The germline CDR1 and CDR2 sequences are MNHNS and SASEGT. Written as DNA, the CDR3 is TGTGCCAGCAGGGGACAGGGTAGTATTCAGCCCCAGCATTTT. Its translation: CASRGQGSIQPQHF.

This clonotype was found a few times. The chain carries TRBV25-1 and TRBJ1-2; tentative D call: TRBD1 (5 bases). The CDR3 consists of 14 residues. CDR1 and CDR2 (germline): MGHDK, SYGVNS. V was shortened by 1 base and J by 4 bases, with 10 bases between the two germline ends. CDR3 nucleotides: TGTGCCAGCAGTGAATCGGGAGGGGCCTATGGCTACACCTTC. Protein product: CASSESGGAYGYTF.

This clonotype was recorded many times. V is TRBV6-1 and J is TRBJ2-7; D remains unclear. CDR1 and CDR2 (germline): MNHNS, SASEGT. The CDR3 is 14 residues long. Trimming stripped 7 bases from V and 0 bases from J, with 13 bases between. CDR3 sequence (DNA): TGTGCCAGCACCGCGACCGCCACCTCCTACGAGCAGTACTTC. It translates to CASTATATSYEQYF.

The rearrangement links TRBV9 to TRBJ2-6, with D unclear. CDR3 length: 15 amino acids. Germline loops: CDR1 SGDLS, CDR2 YYNGEE. With 3 bases removed from V and 2 bases from J, the gap between germline ends came to 9 bases. The CDR3 protein is CASSALGAGANVLTF. Here the CDR3 DNA reads TGTGCCAGCAGCGCCCTTGGTGCTGGGGCCAACGTCCTGACTTTC.

This clonotype was observed many times. The chain has TRBV9 and TRBJ1-5; D remains unclear. Germline CDR1 is SGDLS and CDR2 is YYNGEE. The V gene lost 3 bases and the J gene lost 0 bases, with 10 bases spanning the gap. CDR3 length: 15 residues. CDR3 region: CASSADGDSNQPQHF. For the CDR3, the DNA is TGTGCCAGCAGCGCCGACGGCGATAGCAATCAGCCCCAGCATTTT.

V usage is TRBV18 and J usage is TRBJ1-1; a weak D match, TRBD1 (5 bases). Trimming pared 1 base from V and 1 base from J, leaving 10 bases between. CDR3 length equals 15 residues. The germline CDR1 and CDR2 sequences are KGHSH and LQKENI. The DNA of the CDR3 is TGTGCCAGCTCACCACGGGCAGGGAAGAACACTGAAGCTTTCTTT. This encodes CASSPRAGKNTEAFF.

In this sample, this clonotype turned up a few times. V gene TRBV6-4 combines with J gene TRBJ2-2; no firm D call. Germline V gene lookup returns CDR1 MRHNA and CDR2 SNTAGT. CDR3 size: 15 residues. V lost 4 bases and J lost 4, with 13 bases in between. The CDR3 DNA reads TGTGCCAGCAGTGCGTCTGGGGAAGGCACCGGGGAGCTGTTTTTT. This codes for CASSASGEGTGELFF.

This clonotype appeared a few times. This chain connects TRBV2 to TRBJ2-7; D is unresolved. Looked up from germline, CDR1 is SNHLY and CDR2 is FYNNEI. The CDR3 is made up of 12 amino acids. Trimming took off 9 bases at V and 0 bases at J, with 9 bases between the two ends. CDR3 nucleotide sequence: TGTGCCAGGGACCCAAGCTCCTACGAGCAGTACTTC. It specifies CARDPSSYEQYF.

This clonotype came up many times. This chain joins TRBV7-2 and TRBJ1-3; TRBD1 might be the D (6 bases). CDR1 and CDR2 (germline): SGHTA, FQGNSA. The CDR3 extends over 15 amino acids. The V end was cut by 5 bases, the J end by 1 base, with 12 bases between. CDR3 sequence reads: CASSRDRQSGNTIYF. CDR3 DNA: TGTGCCAGCAGCCGCGACAGGCAATCTGGAAACACCATATATTTT.

The V and J genes are TRBV6-1 and TRBJ2-7; 7 nucleotides match TRBD1. Germline CDR1 and CDR2: MNHNS and SASEGT. The CDR3 is 14 amino acids. J lost 3 bases, V lost 2 bases, and 4 bases had no gene match. CDR3 bases: TGTGCCAGCAGTGAAATGGGGACAGACTACGAGCAGTACTTC. It translates to CASSEMGTDYEQYF.

This clonotype was detected only once. The chain couples TRBV3-1 to TRBJ2-1; the match to TRBD1 covers 7 bases. The ends lost 1 base at V and 4 bases at J; junction bases unmatched: 4. Looked up from germline, CDR1 is LGHDT and CDR2 is YNNKEL (reference sequence). There are 15 residues in the CDR3. CDR3 region: CASSQAGQIYNEQFF. CDR3 bases: TGTGCCAGCAGCCAAGCGGGACAGATATACAATGAGCAGTTCTTC.

The chain carries TRBV19 and TRBJ2-3, with D perhaps matching TRBD1 (6 bases). CDR1 and CDR2 from the germline V gene are LNHDA and SQIVND (reference sequence). V shed 2 bases and J shed 4 bases, with 10 bases lying between them. CDR3 length: 14 amino acids. CDR3 in amino acids: CASSISGQSDTQYF. For the CDR3, the DNA is TGTGCCAGTAGTATAAGCGGACAGTCAGATACGCAGTATTTT.

This clonotype appeared many times. The J gene is TRBJ2-1, the V gene TRBV7-3; D is unclear. Trimming pared 2 bases from V and 1 base from J, leaving 6 bases between. Germline V CDR1 and CDR2: SGHTA, FQGTGA. This CDR3 is 14 amino acids long. The CDR3, as DNA: TGTGCCAGCAGCTTAGATGGATCCTACAATGAGCAGTTCTTC. It codes for CASSLDGSYNEQFF.

The genes are TRBV4-2 and TRBJ2-7; a weak D match, TRBD2 (5 bases). Germline values: CDR1 LGHNA, CDR2 YNFKEQ. The CDR3 has 15 amino acids. Trimming took off 1 base at V and 6 bases at J, with 16 bases between the two ends. In nucleotides, the CDR3 is TGTGCCAGCAGCCAAGCCGTCAACCGGGGAGCCGAGCAGTACTTC. Amino acid sequence: CASSQAVNRGAEQYF.